The 9 T cell receptor beta chains below were found in one sample sequenced in a study of CD8 T cells in Susac syndrome. When the RNA was reverse transcribed, random hexamers were used with an input of about 0.5 to 1 ug. TCRdb independently ran MiXCR on the immunoSEQ multiplex PCR reads; one entry per CDR3 protein. The table has tens of thousands of distinct CDR3 sequences, approximately 93% seen once. Material for sequencing was CD8+ T cells from PBMCs. The source is a human donor in good health.

CDR3 DNA sequence: TGCGCCAGCAGCCTCCGACTAGCGGGGACCGGGGAGCTGTTTTTT. Amino acids: CASSLRLAGTGELFF. V gene TRBV4-1 combines with J gene TRBJ2-2; 11 bases are shared with TRBD2. Trimming at V came to 4 bases and at J to 5 bases, leaving 3 bases not matched to a gene. This CDR3 spans 15 amino acids. From germline, CDR1 is MGHRA and CDR2 YSYEKL.

The rearrangement uses TRBV19 and TRBJ2-2; D is uncertain. The CDR3 loop spans 16 amino acids. Germline V gene lookup returns CDR1 LNHDA and CDR2 SQIVND (reference sequence). V shed 4 bases and J shed 0 bases, with 12 bases lying between them. CDR3 in DNA: TGTGCCAGTAGTACCCACCTTGGCCCGAACACCGGGGAGCTGTTTTTT. Its translation is CASSTHLGPNTGELFF.

V gene TRBV28 combines with J gene TRBJ2-3; maybe TRBD2 (5 bases). V was cut by 1 base and J by 6 bases, with 14 bases left in between. This CDR3 region has 15 residues. Germline CDR1 and CDR2: MDHEN and SYDVKM. CDR3 in amino acids: CASSLSLAFGDTQYF. The CDR3 DNA follows: TGTGCCAGCAGTTTATCCCTAGCTTTCGGGGATACGCAGTATTTT.

The rearrangement links TRBV5-1 to TRBJ2-2; D is unresolved. CDR1 is SGHRS and CDR2 is YFSETQ in the germline V gene. Trimming cost V 4 bases and J 0 bases, with 19 bases left between them. CDR3 length: 18 residues. For the CDR3, the DNA is TGCGCCAGCAGCCCAGCAGGCGGATTCACAGCGAACACCGGGGAGCTGTTTTTT. Translation gives CASSPAGGFTANTGELFF.

The chain carries TRBV7-9 and TRBJ2-1; D uncertain. The germline gives CDR1 SEHNR, CDR2 FQNEAQ (reference sequence). Trimming shortened V by 0 bases and J by 1 base, and 4 bases separated the two germline ends. This CDR3 is built from 14 residues. DNA for the CDR3: TGTGCCAGCAGCTTAGCGGCTTCCTACAATGAGCAGTTCTTC. It is translated as CASSLAASYNEQFF.

The rearrangement joins TRBV3-1 to TRBJ2-7, with 9 bases fitting TRBD2. CDR3 length: 15 amino acids. Germline CDR1 reads LGHDT; CDR2 reads YNNKEL (reference sequence). The J segment lost 2 bases and the V segment lost 4 bases, leaving 6 bases of the junction unmatched. The CDR3 sequence is CASSRPGLAPYEQYF. In DNA form, the CDR3 reads TGTGCCAGCAGCCGACCGGGACTAGCCCCCTACGAGCAGTACTTC.

The rearrangement links TRBV3-1 to TRBJ2-1, with 9 bases aligning to TRBD1. The CDR3 is made up of 15 amino acids. The J segment lost 6 bases and the V segment lost 4 bases, leaving 7 bases of the junction unmatched. Germline V gene data show CDR1 as LGHDT and CDR2 as YNNKEL (reference sequence). The CDR3 region is CASSPRRGQGNEQFF. CDR3 DNA: TGTGCCAGCAGCCCGCGCAGGGGACAGGGCAATGAGCAGTTCTTC.

CDR3 DNA: TGCGCCAGCAGCTTTTTGACAGGGTTGGGGTACGAGCAGTACTTC. It encodes CASSFLTGLGYEQYF. The chain recombines TRBV5-1 with TRBJ2-7; 7 bases fit TRBD1. The CDR3 is 15 residues long. V trimming: 2 bases; J trimming: 4 bases; junction bases outside the gene matches: 9. CDR1 is SGHRS, CDR2 YFSETQ, per germline.

The V and J genes are TRBV29-1 and TRBJ2-1; 7 bases map to TRBD2. Germline lookup yields CDR1 SQVTM and CDR2 ANQGSEA. This CDR3 has 16 residues. J lost 0 bases, V lost 1 base, and 6 bases had no gene match. CDR3 residues: CSVEAGGPFSYNEQFF. The CDR3 DNA reads as TGCAGCGTTGAAGCGGGAGGCCCTTTCTCCTACAATGAGCAGTTCTTC.